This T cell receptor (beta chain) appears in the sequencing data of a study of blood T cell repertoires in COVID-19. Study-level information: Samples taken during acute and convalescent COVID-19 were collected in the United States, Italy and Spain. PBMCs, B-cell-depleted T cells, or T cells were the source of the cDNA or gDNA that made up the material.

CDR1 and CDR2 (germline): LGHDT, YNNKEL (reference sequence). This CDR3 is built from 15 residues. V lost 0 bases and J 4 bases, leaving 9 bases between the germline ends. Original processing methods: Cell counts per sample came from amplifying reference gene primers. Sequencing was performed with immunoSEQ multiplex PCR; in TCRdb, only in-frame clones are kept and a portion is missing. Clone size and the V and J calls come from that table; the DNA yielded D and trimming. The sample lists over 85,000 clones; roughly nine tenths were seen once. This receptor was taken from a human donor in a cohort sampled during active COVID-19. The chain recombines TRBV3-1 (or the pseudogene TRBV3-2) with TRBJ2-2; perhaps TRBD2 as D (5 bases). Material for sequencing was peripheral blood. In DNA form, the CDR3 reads TGTGCCAGCAGCCAAGAGTTAGCGCTCACCGGGGAGCTGTTTTTT. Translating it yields CASSQELALTGELFF.